This entry lists 13 T cell receptor beta chains sequenced from one sample in a study of regulatory T cells in long-lasting Graves disease. Described time point: persistent/refractory GD, antithyroid drugs over 5 years with positive TRAb. Following extraction of RNA from PBMCs, that RNA was used to make the TCR library. Combining iRepertoire HTBI primers with Arm-PCR of CDR3 regions, the authors built TCR beta libraries. TCRdb used MiXCR to reprocess the multiplex PCR reads, holding one entry per CDR3 protein. The profile shows fewer than 450,000 distinct CDR3 sequences, about a quarter of them singletons. The source material was peripheral blood mononuclear cells (PBMCs), sampled when the disease was refractory, from a patient treated with antithyroid drugs. The receptors come from a female donor with Graves disease.

As for this clonotype: This may come from a read error, since a much larger clone is one base off. V usage is TRBV20-1 and J usage is TRBJ2-5; 7 bases line up with TRBD2. The CDR3 sequence is 14 residues long. The germline gives CDR1 DFQATT, CDR2 SNEGSKA (reference sequence). Trimming at V came to 6 bases and at J to 7 bases, leaving 14 bases not matched to a gene. This chain's CDR3 is CSARRGLGPGTQYF. The CDR3 bases are TGCAGTGCCCGCCGTGGACTAGGTCCGGGGACCCAGTACTTC.

This chain connects TRBV6-2 or TRBV6-3 to TRBJ2-2; 11 nucleotides line up with TRBD2. The CDR3 loop spans 18 amino acids. Germline values: CDR1 MNHEY, CDR2 SVGEGT. The V segment lost 2 bases and the J segment 4 bases; nucleotides outside the gene matches: 9. CDR3 nucleotide sequence: TGTGCCAGCAGTTACCGAAGAATAGCGGGAGGGAGCACCGGGGAGCTGTTTTTT. This gives the protein CASSYRRIAGGSTGELFF.

The chain uses TRBV7-6 and TRBJ2-5, with 9 positions matching TRBD2. Germline CDR1 and CDR2: SGHVS and FNYEAQ. The CDR3 is 18 residues long. With 2 bases clipped from V and 0 bases from J, the junction kept 10 bases outside the gene matches. As DNA, the CDR3 is TGTGCCAGCAGCTTAAGGTCCCCGGGACTAGCACACCAAGAGACCCAGTACTTC. Translated, it gives CASSLRSPGLAHQETQYF. Using reference TRBV7-6 and TRBJ2-5 for the parts outside the CDR3, the full variable domain is GAGVSQSPRYKVTKRGQDVALRCDPISGHVSLYWYRQALGQGPEFLTYFNYEAQQDKSGLPNDRFSAERPEGSISTLTIQRTEQRDSAMYRCASSLRSPGLAHQETQYFGPGTRLLVL.

This clonotype was seen at least ten times. CDR3 nucleotides: TGTGCCAGCAGTTACTCGGGCAGGGCCGTCTATGGCTACACCTTC. Protein sequence: CASSYSGRAVYGYTF. The chain recombines TRBV6-5 with TRBJ1-2, with a possible D match to TRBD1 (5 bases). The CDR3 is made up of 15 amino acids. V lost 0 bases and J 4 bases, leaving 12 bases between the germline ends. CDR1 MNHEY and CDR2 SVGAGI come from the germline V gene.

The chain carries TRBV15 and TRBJ2-1; D is possibly TRBD2 (6 bases). The CDR3 is 14 amino acids. The V gene lost 3 bases and the J gene lost 6 bases, with 12 bases spanning the gap. CDR1 and CDR2 (germline): LNHNV, YYDKDF (reference sequence). CDR3 protein: CATSRMFGSNEQFF. The DNA for the CDR3 is TGTGCCACCAGCAGGATGTTCGGGAGCAATGAGCAGTTCTTC. The full variable domain, its missing parts supplied by reference TRBV15 and TRBJ2-1, is DAMVIQNPRYQVTQFGKPVTLSCSQTLNHNVMYWYQQKSSQAPKLLFHYYDKDFNNEADTPDNFQSRRPNTSFCFLDIRSPGLGDTAMYLCATSRMFGSNEQFFGPGTRLTVL.

This clonotype turned up a few times. The chain joins TRBV7-9 to TRBJ2-7, with 10 bases fitting TRBD1. Germline CDR1 and CDR2: SEHNR and FQNEAQ (reference sequence). V gave up 4 bases and J gave up 2 bases; unmatched junction bases: 8. The CDR3 is made up of 16 amino acids. The CDR3 sequence: CASSSRQGAFAYEQYF. The CDR3 coding sequence is TGTGCCAGCAGCTCCCGACAGGGGGCTTTCGCCTACGAGCAGTACTTC.

This clonotype appeared many times. V and J are TRBV28 and TRBJ1-1; TRBD1 agrees at 8 bases. Trimming removed 7 bases from V and 4 bases from J; junction bases left unmatched: 5. Germline CDR1 is MDHEN and CDR2 is SYDVKM. The CDR3 is 13 amino acids. CDR3 sequence: CASTRQGTTEAFF. DNA for the CDR3: TGTGCCAGCACCCGACAGGGGACCACTGAAGCTTTCTTT.

Many counts were recorded for this clonotype. This chain connects TRBV6-1 to TRBJ2-7; 7 bases line up with TRBD1. Germline CDR1 and CDR2: MNHNS and SASEGT. CDR3 size: 22 residues. Unmatched junction bases numbered 30, after V lost 5 bases and J lost 2 bases. The CDR3 region is CASSRRSGPQGRRTTPPYEQYF. The DNA of the CDR3 is TGTGCCAGCAGTCGGCGTTCAGGACCACAGGGGCGTAGAACTACTCCTCCCTACGAGCAGTACTTC.

This chain links TRBV29-1 with TRBJ1-5; D perhaps matches TRBD1 (6 bases). CDR1 and CDR2 from the germline V gene are SQVTM and ANQGSEA. V shed 4 bases and J shed 4 bases, with 11 bases lying between them. The CDR3 runs to 13 residues. The DNA for the CDR3 is TGCAGCGTTGCGAGCACAGGGAATCAGCCCCAGCATTTT. This sequence encodes CSVASTGNQPQHF.

The sample holds many counts of this clonotype. The J gene is TRBJ1-2, the V gene TRBV11-2; 8 bases are a match to TRBD1. Germline CDR1 is SGHAT and CDR2 is FQNNGV. The CDR3 loop spans 16 amino acids. With V trimmed by 5 bases and J by 4 bases, 12 bases remained unmatched. The CDR3 DNA is TGTGCCAGCAGCCCTGCTGGGACAGGCACCCGCTATGGCTACACCTTC. Its protein product is CASSPAGTGTRYGYTF.

The gene calls are TRBV12-3 or TRBV12-4 and TRBJ1-5, with a possible D match to TRBD1 (6 bases). V was trimmed by 6 bases and J by 2 bases, leaving 14 bases between them. This CDR3 spans 15 amino acids. The CDR3 loop reads CASSRRDIGNQPQHF. The DNA for the CDR3 is TGTGCCAGCAGCCGACGGGACATTGGCAATCAGCCCCAGCATTTT.

This chain joins TRBV4-3 and TRBJ2-5; a weak D match, TRBD2 (7 bases). CDR1 LGHNA and CDR2 YSLEER come from the germline V gene. V was pared by 1 base and J by 9 bases, with 12 bases between. The CDR3 runs to 13 residues. Here the CDR3 reads CASSQARGAAQYF. CDR3 DNA sequence: TGCGCCAGCAGCCAAGCTCGGGGGGCGGCCCAGTACTTC.

This clonotype has a handful of counts. A read error may be the cause here, since a much bigger clone is one base away. This chain uses TRBV2 with TRBJ2-7, with D hard to call. V was pared by 0 bases and J by 6 bases, with 12 bases between. In germline, CDR1 is SNHLY, CDR2 FYNNEI. The length of the CDR3 is 14 residues. The chain's CDR3 is CASSEALRSGEQYF. As DNA, the CDR3 is TGTGCCAGCAGTGAAGCGCTTCGAAGTGGCGAGCAGTACTTC. The complete variable domain, with remaining parts taken from reference TRBV2 and TRBJ2-7, reads EPEVTQTPSHQVTQMGQEVILRCVPISNHLYFYWYRQILGQKVEFLVSFYNNEISEKSEIFDDQFSVERPDGSNFTLKIRSTKLEDSAMYFCASSEALRSGEQYFGPGTRLTVT.